Shown below are 26 T cell receptor beta chains from a single sample sequenced in a study of response to subunit inactivated influenza vaccine. TCRdb processed the RT-PCR reads anew with MiXCR; each CDR3 protein has one entry. The sample holds about 780,000 distinct CDR3 sequences; 18% are singletons and the top ten take approximately 11%. Sequencing used PBMCs from blood, obtained 4 to 6 days after vaccination. Source of these receptors: a man aged 50-59 years who received an inactivated influenza vaccine.

V gene TRBV30 combines with J gene TRBJ2-3, with D perhaps matching TRBD1 or TRBD2 (6 bases each). Trimming removed 1 base at V and 6 bases at J, with 17 bases between. This CDR3 has 15 residues. In germline, CDR1 is GTSNPN, CDR2 SVGIG (reference sequence). CDR3 region: CAWSALGGPRDTQYF. CDR3 coding DNA: TGTGCCTGGAGTGCGCTCGGGGGCCCCCGGGATACGCAGTATTTT.

Only a few counts were recorded for this clonotype. The J gene is TRBJ2-7, the V gene TRBV20-1, with D tentatively TRBD1 (5 bases). The germline gives CDR1 DFQATT, CDR2 SNEGSKA (reference sequence). V was pared by 0 bases and J by 7 bases, with 16 bases between. The CDR3 covers 14 residues. The CDR3 reads CSARDAARAPEQYF. The CDR3 nucleotides are TGCAGTGCTAGAGATGCCGCCAGGGCTCCTGAGCAGTACTTC.

CDR3 bases: TGTGCCAGCAGTTCGCTGGTCTCTAGCGGGTTCCCAGATACGCAGTATTTT. Translating gives CASSSLVSSGFPDTQYF. The V gene is TRBV12-3 or TRBV12-4, the J gene TRBJ2-3; TRBD2 agrees at 8 bases. This CDR3 spans 17 amino acids. With V trimmed by 4 bases and J by 4 bases, 13 bases remained unmatched.

In this sample, this clonotype turned up many times. The chain uses TRBV27 and TRBJ2-1; TRBD2 matches at 14 bases. Germline V lookup: CDR1 MNHEY, CDR2 SMNVEV (reference sequence). This CDR3 contains 15 residues. Trimming at V came to 2 bases and at J to 6 bases, leaving 0 bases not matched to a gene. The CDR3: CASSLGTSGSNEQFF. The CDR3 nucleotides are TGTGCCAGCAGTTTAGGGACTAGCGGGAGCAATGAGCAGTTCTTC.

This clonotype has only a few counts. The gene calls are TRBV20-1 and TRBJ1-5; tentative D call: TRBD1 (5 bases). The CDR3 runs to 15 residues. Trimming left V 2 bases short and J 4 bases short, with 15 bases between. The germline V gene encodes CDR1 DFQATT and CDR2 SNEGSKA (reference sequence). Here the CDR3 reads CSARTHRDGNQPQHF. The CDR3 nucleotides read TGCAGTGCTAGAACGCACCGGGACGGGAATCAGCCCCAGCATTTT.

The CDR3 spells CSVEDAAGQKLFF. The CDR3 DNA follows: TGCAGCGTTGAAGACGCCGCGGGTCAGAAACTGTTTTTT. This chain joins TRBV29-1 and TRBJ1-4; D unclear. The CDR3 contains 13 residues. Germline assignment: CDR1 SQVTM and CDR2 ANQGSEA. Deletions cut 0 bases from V and 11 bases from J, with 13 bases between.

The gene calls are TRBV5-1 and TRBJ2-1; tentative D call: TRBD1 (5 bases). This CDR3 is 13 amino acids long. The germline CDR1 and CDR2 sequences are SGHRS and YFSETQ. V lost 3 bases to trimming and J lost 5 bases, with 9 bases between them. For the CDR3, the DNA is TGCGCCAGCAGCTCCGACAGACACAATGAGCAGTTCTTC. Translation gives CASSSDRHNEQFF.

There are a few counts of this clonotype. This chain joins TRBV12-3 or TRBV12-4 and TRBJ2-1; D call uncertain. Trimming stripped 3 bases from V and 0 bases from J, with 9 bases between. The CDR3 covers 15 residues. The CDR3 DNA reads as TGTGCCAGCAGTTTGACCCACAGCTCCTACAATGAGCAGTTCTTC. Amino acids: CASSLTHSSYNEQFF.

The gene calls are TRBV7-2 and TRBJ2-3, with D possibly being TRBD1 or TRBD2 (6 bases each). CDR3 size: 14 residues. Trimming took 6 bases from V and 6 from J, leaving 16 bases between them. In germline, CDR1 is SGHTA, CDR2 FQGNSA. DNA of the CDR3: TGTGCCAGCAGGTCCCACTCGGGGGCGGATACGCAGTATTTT. This gives the protein CASRSHSGADTQYF.

This clonotype was counted only a few times. V and J are TRBV6-5 and TRBJ2-7, with TRBD2 identical over 12 bases. J gave up 2 bases and V 4 bases, and 9 bases lay outside the gene matches. The CDR3 consists of 17 residues. Germline CDR1 is MNHEY and CDR2 is SVGAGI. The CDR3 loop is CASSFGRLAGETYEQYF. As DNA, the CDR3 is TGTGCCAGCAGTTTCGGACGACTAGCGGGGGAAACCTACGAGCAGTACTTC.

The chain links TRBV5-1 to TRBJ2-7; 11 nucleotides agree with TRBD1. CDR1 and CDR2 from the germline V gene are SGHRS and YFSETQ. This CDR3 is 14 amino acids long. The junction had 6 bases not matched to a gene; V was cut back by 4 bases and J by 6 bases. The CDR3 DNA reads TGCGCCAGCAGCACCGGGACAGGGGGGTCCGAGCAGTACTTC. It encodes CASSTGTGGSEQYF.

V gene TRBV7-2 combines with J gene TRBJ2-5, with no clear D. There are 15 residues in the CDR3. Germline V lookup: CDR1 SGHTA, CDR2 FQGNSA. Trimming shortened V by 2 bases and J by 5 bases, and 15 bases separated the two germline ends. In DNA, the CDR3 is TGTGCCAGCAGCTTAAATATACTTGCTGGGGAGACCCAGTACTTC. It codes for CASSLNILAGETQYF. Complete variable domain (other parts from reference TRBV7-2 and TRBJ2-5): GAGVSQSPSNKVTEKGKDVELRCDPISGHTALYWYRQSLGQGLEFLIYFQGNSAPDKSGLPSDRFSAERTGGSVSTLTIQRTQQEDSAVYLCASSLNILAGETQYFGPGTRLLVL.

The J gene is TRBJ2-7, the V gene TRBV29-1, with D unresolved. V was pared by 3 bases and J by 3 bases, with 9 bases between. The CDR3 runs 12 residues. Germline assignment: CDR1 SQVTM and CDR2 ANQGSEA. CDR3 nucleotide sequence: TGCAGCGTTGAGATAGAAAACTACGAGCAGTACTTC. Protein product: CSVEIENYEQYF.

This clonotype was recorded at least ten times. This chain joins TRBV12-3 or TRBV12-4 and TRBJ2-7, with TRBD1 as a possible D gene (5 bases). The V gene lost 7 bases and the J gene lost 3 bases, with 10 bases spanning the gap. The CDR3 spans 12 residues. For the CDR3, the DNA is TGTGCCAGCACAGGGCAGAGCTACGAGCAGTACTTC. It is translated as CASTGQSYEQYF.

The chain links TRBV2 to TRBJ1-6; TRBD1 is a possible D gene (6 bases). Trimming pared 4 bases from V and 8 bases from J, leaving 12 bases between. Germline-derived CDR1 and CDR2 are SNHLY and FYNNEI. The CDR3 contains 14 residues. Written as DNA, the CDR3 is TGTGCCAGCAGTGCAGGGGATAGTGATTCACCCCTCCACTTT. Translation gives CASSAGDSDSPLHF.

The gene calls are TRBV5-6 and TRBJ2-2; perhaps D is TRBD1 or TRBD2 (5 bases each). Trimming took 4 bases from V and 2 from J, leaving 12 bases between them. Germline V CDR1 and CDR2: SGHDT, YYEEEE. The CDR3 consists of 15 residues. The CDR3 here is CASSKVGVNTGELFF. Written as DNA, the CDR3 is TGTGCCAGCAGCAAGGTGGGGGTCAACACCGGGGAGCTGTTTTTT.

About this clonotype itself: A much bigger clone sits one base away, suggesting this may be a read error. This rearrangement joins TRBV7-9 to TRBJ2-1; weak D call: TRBD2 (5 bases). V gave up 1 base and J gave up 6 bases, with 7 bases separating them. Germline V gene sequence: CDR1 SEHNR, CDR2 FQNEAQ (reference sequence). The CDR3 covers 13 residues. The CDR3 spells CASSLDGVNEQFF. The DNA for the CDR3 is TGTGCCAGCAGCTTAGACGGGGTCAATGAGCAGTTCTTC.

The table lists this clonotype with a count of one. The rearrangement joins TRBV28 to TRBJ2-1, with TRBD2 matching over 10 bases. From germline, CDR1 is MDHEN and CDR2 SYDVKM. This CDR3 has 16 amino acids. With V trimmed by 5 bases and J by 0 bases, 4 bases remained unmatched. This chain's CDR3 is CASSTLAGRSYNEQFF. The CDR3, as DNA: TGTGCCAGCAGTACACTAGCGGGACGCTCCTACAATGAGCAGTTCTTC. The full variable domain, its missing parts supplied by reference TRBV28 and TRBJ2-1, is DVKVTQSSRYLVKRTGEKVFLECVQDMDHENMFWYRQDPGLGLRLIYFSYDVKMKEKGDIPEGYSVSREKKERFSLILESASTNQTSMYLCASSTLAGRSYNEQFFGPGTRLTVL.

In its sample, this clonotype was seen a few times. This sequence joins TRBV7-2 and TRBJ2-7, with D tentatively TRBD2 (5 bases). The CDR3 extends over 15 amino acids. V lost 1 base and J 4 bases, leaving 14 bases between the germline ends. Germline lookup yields CDR1 SGHTA and CDR2 FQGNSA. The CDR3 loop is CASSLVTAGRYEQYF. The CDR3 DNA is TGTGCCAGCAGCTTAGTGACGGCGGGCCGGTACGAGCAGTACTTC.

This sequence joins TRBV7-8 and TRBJ2-2; D call uncertain. The germline gives CDR1 SGHVS, CDR2 FQNEAQ. The V and J ends lost 6 bases and 4 bases respectively, with 12 bases between them. This CDR3 is 14 amino acids long. CDR3 protein: CASSRRRITGELFF. As DNA, the CDR3 is TGTGCCAGCAGTCGCCGACGGATCACCGGGGAGCTGTTTTTT.

This rearrangement joins TRBV10-2 to TRBJ1-6; 7 bases map to TRBD1. V dropped 4 bases and J dropped 13; count of bases not matched to a gene: 7. Germline assignment: CDR1 WSHSY and CDR2 SAAADI. The CDR3 extends over 13 amino acids. The DNA of the CDR3 is TGCGCCAGCAGTGGGGACAGTACTGGGCCCCTCCACTTT. Residues: CASSGDSTGPLHF.

The J gene is TRBJ2-6, the V gene TRBV5-6; D is possibly TRBD1 (5 bases). The CDR3 totals 16 residues. V lost 4 bases and J lost 1, with 12 bases in between. Germline lookup yields CDR1 SGHDT and CDR2 YYEEEE. The CDR3 protein is CASSKIRQSGANVLTF. The DNA of the CDR3 is TGTGCCAGCAGCAAAATTAGACAGTCTGGGGCCAACGTCCTGACTTTC.

The chain carries TRBV11-2 and TRBJ1-1; 7 bases line up with TRBD1. V gave up 4 bases and J gave up 4 bases; unmatched junction bases: 6. Germline V gives CDR1 SGHAT, CDR2 FQNNGV. The CDR3 spans 14 residues. The CDR3 loop reads CASSSWTGPTEAFF. The CDR3 DNA reads TGTGCCAGCAGCTCCTGGACAGGCCCCACTGAAGCTTTCTTT.

V usage is TRBV7-2 and J usage is TRBJ2-7, with 8 bases aligning to TRBD2. CDR3 length: 14 residues. CDR1 SGHTA and CDR2 FQGNSA come from the germline V gene. Trimming cost V 5 bases and J 2 bases; bases outside gene matches: 5. The CDR3 DNA is TGTGCCAGCAGCCATACTAGCGGTGCCTACGAGCAGTACTTC. As protein: CASSHTSGAYEQYF.

V gene TRBV4-3 combines with J gene TRBJ2-6, with unresolved D. V gave up 3 bases and J gave up 0 bases, with 6 bases separating them. CDR1 is LGHNA, CDR2 YSLEER, per germline. CDR3 size: 15 residues. The DNA for the CDR3 is TGCGCCAGCAGCCAGCAGTCCTCTGGGGCCAACGTCCTGACTTTC. This gives the protein CASSQQSSGANVLTF.

The rearrangement uses TRBV12-3 or TRBV12-4 and TRBJ1-6, with a weak D call TRBD1 (5 bases). The CDR3 contains 14 residues. Trimming shortened V by 2 bases and J by 8 bases, and 10 bases separated the two germline ends. The CDR3 bases are TGTGCCAGCAGTTTAATGTCGGGGGATTCACCCCTCCACTTT. Translating gives CASSLMSGDSPLHF.